The T cell receptor beta chain described here comes from a study of Graves' ophthalmopathy and Graves' hyperthyroidism. Findings and limits, study-wide: From stable hyperthyroidism, ophthalmopathy was separated by a 13-signature model with about 88% sensitivity and about 81% specificity. Detection in blood was also observed for most expanded thyroid clonotypes above 0.001 frequency.

The study amplified TCR beta CDR3 regions using RNA transcripts. The first round was an RT-PCR with HTBI primers, and the second round was a multiplex PCR. TCRdb re-called the multiplex PCR reads through MiXCR, storing one row per CDR3 protein. The table has about 1.2 million distinct CDR3 sequences, about 38% seen once. The diagnostic workup employed clinical symptoms, serum thyroxine, TRAb, thyroid ultrasound and orbital computed tomography. CDR1 SNHLY and CDR2 FYNNEI come from the germline V gene. Trimming removed 4 bases from V and 2 bases from J, with 10 bases in between. The CDR3 runs to 14 residues. This clonotype was found a few times. Its matching antigen is unknown.

This chain connects TRBV2 to TRBJ2-3; D could derive from TRBD1 or TRBD2 (5 bases each). The clonotype originates from an adult man with Graves' hyperthyroidism. What was sequenced was peripheral blood or thyroid tissue (not recorded which). CDR3 DNA: TGTGCCAGCAGTGTCCGGGGCTCCACAGATACGCAGTATTTT. Protein product: CASSVRGSTDTQYF.